One T cell receptor (beta chain) is described in this entry. Its target is unknown. This entry belongs to a study of T cell responses to AZD1222 COVID-19 vaccine. The CDR3 has 15 residues. The junction had 8 bases not matched to a gene; V was cut back by 0 bases and J by 10 bases. Germline CDR1 SGDLS, CDR2 YYNGEE. Sequencing was performed with immunoSEQ multiplex PCR; in TCRdb, only in-frame clones are kept and a portion is missing. The sample shows some 170,000 clones, more than 90% of them seen only once. Whole-study results and caveats: Spike-specific TCR breadth and depth both grew after two AZD1222 doses. With dominance at 160-218 and 743-854, vaccine-associated CD4 TCRs spanned spike. Among spike-specific TCRs, nearly half reportedly target unmutated variant regions.

The chain carries TRBV9 and TRBJ2-1; 9 bases align to TRBD2. The TCR originated in an adult in good health. Sequencing used peripheral blood, obtained on day 0 of AZD1222 vaccination. CDR3 protein: CASSVDTSGPREQFF. CDR3 DNA: TGTGCCAGCAGCGTAGATACTAGCGGGCCTCGGGAGCAGTTCTTC.